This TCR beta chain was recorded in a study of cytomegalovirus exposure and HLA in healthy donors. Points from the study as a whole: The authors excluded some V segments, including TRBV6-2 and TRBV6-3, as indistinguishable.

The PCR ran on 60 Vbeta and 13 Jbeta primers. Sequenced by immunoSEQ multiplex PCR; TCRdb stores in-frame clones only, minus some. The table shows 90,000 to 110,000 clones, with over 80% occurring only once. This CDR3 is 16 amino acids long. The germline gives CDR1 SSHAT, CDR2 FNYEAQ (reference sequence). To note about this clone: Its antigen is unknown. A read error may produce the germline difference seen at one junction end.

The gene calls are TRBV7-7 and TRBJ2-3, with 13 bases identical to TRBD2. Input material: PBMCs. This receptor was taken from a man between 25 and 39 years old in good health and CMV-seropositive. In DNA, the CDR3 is TGTGCTAGCAGCCCTAGAGGGACTAGCGGGGCAGATACGCAGTATTTT. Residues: CASSPRGTSGADTQYF.